Reported below is one T cell receptor beta chain. Its antigen is currently not known. No much larger clone is present one base from it, and per-base qualities are unavailable. The germline V gene (reference sequence) supplies CDR1 GTSNPN and CDR2 SVGIG. The V and J ends are trimmed by 3 bases and 2 bases, leaving 8 bases between them. The CDR3 holds 12 amino acids from the cysteine to the phenylalanine. Left in the record is the CDR3 DNA by itself, 36 bases read in frame from the first base. This record belongs to a study of blood T cell repertoires in COVID-19 (dated by TCRdb to the early 2020s). The study in broad terms: Collaborator samples came from the United States, Italy and Spain and covered acute and convalescent phases of COVID-19. The prospective study material was composed of cDNA or gDNA derived from T cells, B-cell-depleted T cells, or PBMCs. Deeply sampled blood TCRbeta repertoires from subjects exposed to, actively infected with, or recovered from COVID-19 were included in the dataset. A freely available public database, intended as a resource for researchers studying the immune response to SARS-CoV-2, is where the repertoires were released. Samples came from the ongoing ImmuneRACE study (first 160 participants) plus 1,254 subjects from 6 global collaborators. Sample metadata almost always included a de-identified subject ID, COVID-19 status, age in years and sex. Where available, HLA class I and class II types were obtained from metadata supplied by the sample provider rather than from assay-based typing. Results and caveats for the whole study, not just this receptor: Clinical and demographic metadata were provided uncurated, with the amount varying by source and participant.

Whole blood was collected in K2EDTA tubes by collaborating institutions according to the institutions' own protocols. Collaborator samples were shipped for TCRbeta analysis as frozen whole blood, isolated PBMCs, or DNA extracted from either sample type. TCRbeta CDR3 regions were amplified from genomic DNA by means of the immunoSEQ Assay, a bias-controlled multiplex PCR. On the authors' methods: Within the assay, amplification of reference gene primers was used to estimate how many nucleated cells each sample contained. To quantify the absolute abundance of each unique TCRbeta CDR3 rearrangement, sequence reads were collapsed and filtered. For each sample, productive Simpson clonality was calculated by taking the square root of Simpson's diversity index across productive rearrangements. This is the immuneACCESS table as TCRdb keeps it, with only in-frame sequences that have V and J called. A part of the clones is gone; compared with another copy, unresolved V genes explain less than half, and the rest is unexplained. The D gene and trimming were derived from the DNA, and the V and J assignments and clone size from that table. This sample holds around 74,000 clones; approximately 90% were observed only once. The ten top clones hold around 7.9% of the sample.

Sequencing was carried out using peripheral blood. The TCR originated in a man aged 25 to 40 with acute or convalescent COVID-19. The sequence is built from TRBV30 and TRBJ2-7, with TRBD1 perhaps the D gene, on 5 matching bases. The bases are TGTGCCTGGAGCCAGGGCCCCTACGAGCAGTACTTC. Translation gives CAWSQGPYEQYF.